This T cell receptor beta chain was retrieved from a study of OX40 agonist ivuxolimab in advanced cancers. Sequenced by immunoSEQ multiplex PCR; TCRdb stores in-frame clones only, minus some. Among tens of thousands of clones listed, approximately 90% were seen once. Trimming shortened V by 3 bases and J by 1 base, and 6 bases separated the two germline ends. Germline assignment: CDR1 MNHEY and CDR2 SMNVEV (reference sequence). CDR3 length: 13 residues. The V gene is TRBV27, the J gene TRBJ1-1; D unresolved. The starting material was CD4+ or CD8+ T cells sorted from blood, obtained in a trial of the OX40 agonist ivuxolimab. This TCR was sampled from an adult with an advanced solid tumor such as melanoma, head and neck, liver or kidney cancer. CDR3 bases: TGTGCCAGCAGTTTCTCAAAGAACACTGAAGCTTTCTTT. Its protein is CASSFSKNTEAFF.